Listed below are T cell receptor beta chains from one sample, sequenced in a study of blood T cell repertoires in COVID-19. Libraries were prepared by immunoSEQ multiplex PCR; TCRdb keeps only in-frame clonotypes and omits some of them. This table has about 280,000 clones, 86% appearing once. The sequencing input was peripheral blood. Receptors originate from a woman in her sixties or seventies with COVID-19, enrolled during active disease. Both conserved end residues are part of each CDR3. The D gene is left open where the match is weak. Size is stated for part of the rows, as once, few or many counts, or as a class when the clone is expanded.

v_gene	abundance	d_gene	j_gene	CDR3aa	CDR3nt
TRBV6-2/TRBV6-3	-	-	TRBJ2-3	CASSIYNTDTQYF	TGTGCCAGCAGCATATACAACACAGATACGCAGTATTTT
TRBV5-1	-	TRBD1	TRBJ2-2	CASSLTTGRITGELFF	TGCGCCAGCAGCCTAACGACAGGGCGGATCACCGGGGAGCTGTTTTTT
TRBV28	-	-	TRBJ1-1	CASSLPGTLGTEAFF	TGTGCCAGCAGTTTACCGGGGACTCTTGGCACTGAAGCTTTCTTT
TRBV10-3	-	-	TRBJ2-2	CAISDGPTGELFF	TGTGCCATCAGTGATGGGCCCACCGGGGAGCTGTTTTTT
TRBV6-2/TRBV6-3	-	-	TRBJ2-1	CASSPLLSLPYNEQFF	TGTGCCAGCAGCCCCCTACTTAGCTTACCTTACAATGAGCAGTTCTTC
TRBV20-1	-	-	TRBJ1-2	CSTGRDYGYTF	TGCAGCACAGGGAGAGACTATGGCTACACCTTC
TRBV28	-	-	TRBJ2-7	CASSPQDTDYEQYF	TGTGCCAGCAGTCCGCAGGACACAGACTACGAGCAGTACTTC
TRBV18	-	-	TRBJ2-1	CASSPGHNEQFF	TGTGCCAGCTCGCCCGGTCATAATGAGCAGTTCTTC
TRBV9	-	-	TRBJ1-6	CASSDRAGNSPLHF	TGTGCCAGCAGCGACCGGGCAGGGAATTCACCCCTCCACTTT
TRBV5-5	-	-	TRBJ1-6	CASSGQGSPLHF	TGTGCCAGCAGCGGGCAGGGTTCACCCCTCCACTTT
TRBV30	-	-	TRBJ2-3	CAWSVLTDTQYF	TGTGCCTGGAGTGTACTCACAGATACGCAGTATTTT
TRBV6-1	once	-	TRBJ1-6	CASSEGGYRDNSPLHF	TGTGCCAGCAGTGAAGGAGGGTACAGGGATAATTCACCCCTCCACTTT
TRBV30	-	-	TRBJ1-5	CAWSREGWQPQHF	TGTGCCTGGAGTAGAGAGGGTTGGCAGCCCCAGCATTTT
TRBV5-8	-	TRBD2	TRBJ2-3	CASSSGLAGGITDTQYF	TGTGCCAGCAGCTCCGGACTAGCGGGGGGGATCACAGATACGCAGTATTTT
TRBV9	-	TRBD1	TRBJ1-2	CASSAAGGRNGYTF	TGTGCCAGCAGCGCGGCAGGGGGTCGGAATGGCTACACCTTC
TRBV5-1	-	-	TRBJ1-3	CASSWGEEYSGNTIYF	TGCGCCAGCAGCTGGGGGGAGGAGTACTCTGGAAACACCATATATTTT
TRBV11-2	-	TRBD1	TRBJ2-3	CASSLLGQGSDTQYF	TGTGCCAGCAGCCTCCTGGGACAGGGGTCAGATACGCAGTATTTT
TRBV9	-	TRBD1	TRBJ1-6	CASSVTTGADSPLHF	TGTGCCAGCAGCGTGACGACAGGGGCGGATTCACCCCTCCACTTT
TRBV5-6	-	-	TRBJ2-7	CASSLNYEQYF	TGTGCCAGCAGCCTAAACTACGAGCAGTACTTC
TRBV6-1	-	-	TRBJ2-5	CASSEGRVVETQYF	TGTGCCAGCAGTGAAGGGAGAGTGGTGGAGACCCAGTACTTC
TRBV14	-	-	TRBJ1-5	CASSQDVGEGQPQHF	TGTGCCAGCAGCCAAGACGTAGGGGAAGGGCAGCCCCAGCATTTT
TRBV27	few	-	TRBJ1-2	CASSHPPGGYTF	TGTGCCAGCAGTCATCCTCCGGGGGGCTACACCTTC
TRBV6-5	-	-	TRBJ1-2	CASSLDNYGYTF	TGTGCCAGCTCGCTAGATAACTATGGCTACACCTTC
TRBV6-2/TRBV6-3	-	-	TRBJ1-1	CASSYSTDREAFF	TGTGCCAGCAGTTACTCTACAGACCGTGAAGCTTTCTTT
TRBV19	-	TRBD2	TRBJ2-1	CASSQGLAAYNEQFF	TGTGCCAGTAGTCAAGGACTAGCGGCCTACAATGAGCAGTTCTTC
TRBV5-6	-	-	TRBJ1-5	CASSFGRGTYQPQHF	TGTGCCAGCAGCTTCGGCCGCGGAACTTATCAGCCCCAGCATTTT